The subject of this entry is one T cell receptor beta chain. This CDR3 spans 12 amino acids. Per the germline V gene, CDR1 is SGHTA and CDR2 is FQGTGA. V dropped 2 bases and J dropped 8 bases, with 7 bases sitting between them. This sample was included in a study of OX40 agonist ivuxolimab in advanced cancers. The protocol was immunoSEQ multiplex PCR, while the TCRdb copy is restricted to in-frame clones and leaves out a portion. This table has about 90,000 clones, 80% to 90% appearing once. A history of autoimmune disease or systemic immunosuppression excluded patients. This clonotype was sampled from an adult with an advanced solid tumor such as melanoma, head and neck, liver or kidney cancer. The specimen was CD4+ or CD8+ T cells sorted from blood, collected in a trial of the OX40 agonist ivuxolimab. V is TRBV7-3 and J is TRBJ2-1; D remains unclear. This chain's CDR3 is CASSLVGDEQFF. CDR3 nucleotides: TGTGCCAGCAGCTTAGTAGGCGATGAGCAGTTCTTC.